This T cell receptor (beta chain) appears in the sequencing data of a study of regulatory T cells in long-lasting Graves disease. This CDR3 is 11 amino acids long. The germline CDR1 and CDR2 sequences are SQVTM and ANQGSEA. V dropped 8 bases and J dropped 8 bases, with 12 bases sitting between them. The authors built TCR beta libraries using iRepertoire HTBI primers and Arm-PCR of CDR3 regions. TCRdb recomputed calls from the multiplex PCR reads with MiXCR, one row per CDR3 protein. The table records almost 350,000 distinct CDR3 sequences, about 20% of them present only once. Time point indicated: persistent/refractory GD, antithyroid drugs over 5 years with positive TRAb. Isolated PBMC RNA provided the starting material for the TCR library.

The V call is TRBV29-1, the J call TRBJ1-4; D unclear. The sequencing used peripheral blood mononuclear cells (PBMCs), collected when the disease was refractory, from a patient treated with antithyroid drugs. The sequence was obtained from a female donor with Graves disease. For the CDR3, the DNA is TGCAGCCCAATTCCGGGGGAAAAACTGTTTTTT. This encodes CSPIPGEKLFF.